What follows are 3 T cell receptor beta chains derived from one specimen sequenced in a study of response to subunit inactivated influenza vaccine. TCRdb re-analysed the RT-PCR reads in MiXCR, keeping a single row per CDR3 protein. This table holds about 700,000 distinct CDR3 sequences, around 13% found once. The material was PBMCs from blood, obtained around 15 days before vaccination. These receptors all come from a man aged 45 to 65 who received an inactivated influenza vaccine.

This clonotype occurred many times. The J gene is TRBJ2-4, the V gene TRBV20-1; 7 bases agree with TRBD2. Germline trimming cut 6 bases from V and 3 bases from J; bases unmatched to any gene: 20. Germline V CDR1 and CDR2: DFQATT, SNEGSKA (reference sequence). The CDR3 has 18 residues. The CDR3 DNA reads TGCAGTGCAAGGGCGGGGGTGGTGTACAGCGGCCTCAAAAACATTCAGTACTTC. Translating it yields CSARAGVVYSGLKNIQYF.

The chain joins TRBV6-2 or TRBV6-3 to TRBJ1-1, with a possible D match to TRBD1 (5 bases). This CDR3 is built from 14 residues. V was pared by 6 bases and J by 1 base, with 12 bases between. Per the germline V gene, CDR1 is MNHEY and CDR2 is SVGEGT. The CDR3, as DNA: TGTGCCAGCAGAATCGGGACTACGAACACTGAAGCTTTCTTT. It encodes CASRIGTTNTEAFF.

V usage is TRBV2 and J usage is TRBJ2-7, with 11 nucleotides matching TRBD2. CDR3 length: 14 residues. Trimming took 4 bases from V and 3 from J; bases not matched to a gene: 2. Looked up from germline, CDR1 is SNHLY and CDR2 is FYNNEI. CDR3 sequence: CASSGLAGNYEQYF. Here the CDR3 DNA reads TGTGCCAGCAGTGGACTAGCGGGGAACTACGAGCAGTACTTC. The whole variable domain, filled in from reference TRBV2 and TRBJ2-7, reads EPEVTQTPSHQVTQMGQEVILRCVPISNHLYFYWYRQILGQKVEFLVSFYNNEISEKSEIFDDQFSVERPDGSNFTLKIRSTKLEDSAMYFCASSGLAGNYEQYFGPGTRLTVT.